This T cell receptor beta chain was sequenced in a study of breast tumors, draining lymph nodes, adjacent tissues. Concerning this clonotype itself: Its antigen remains unknown.

Axillary draining lymph nodes of breast cancer patients supplied the node samples. MiXCR was run by TCRdb on the multiplex PCR reads, yielding one entry per CDR3 protein. The table includes roughly 120,000 distinct CDR3 sequences, about 20% detected once. Overall study results and limits: Data only fit, rather than demonstrated, lymph node origin of most tumor T cells. Tumors had less TCR diversity than lymph nodes, more than nontumor tissue.

The CDR3 length is 19 residues. The junction had 20 bases not matched to a gene; V was cut back by 8 bases and J by 2 bases. Germline values: CDR1 MDHEN, CDR2 SYDVKM. The clonotype originates from a female donor with breast cancer. Some clones in this sample may be carry-over from other donors' samples. Sequencing was done on a sample of axillary lymph node tissue. V is TRBV28 and J is TRBJ2-7; TRBD2 matches at 11 bases. The CDR3 loop is CASEKIGLAGGREPYEQYF. The CDR3 nucleotides are TGTGCCAGCGAAAAAATAGGGCTAGCGGGAGGACGCGAACCCTACGAGCAGTACTTC.